Listed below are T cell receptor beta chains from one sample, sequenced in a study of T cell changes during pregnancy in multiple sclerosis. Clones were sequenced by immunoSEQ multiplex PCR, and TCRdb holds only the in-frame ones, with some missing. Seen here are tens of thousands of clones, 85% observed once, and the top ten hold approximately 14%. The material was CD8+ T cells from peripheral blood mononuclear cells, obtained in the first trimester of pregnancy. These TCRs come from a female donor in good health, enrolled as a control in a pregnancy study. CDR3s include the opening cysteine and the closing phenylalanine or tryptophan. The order of the fields is V gene, J gene, D gene, clone size, CDR3 protein, CDR3 DNA. A D gene is named only where the DNA matches it firmly. Clone size is not always given. Where it is, it says once, few, many or a class for expanded clones.

>TRBV9|TRBJ2-2|TRBD2|-
CASSVRRERNTGELFF
TGTGCCAGCAGCGTAAGGCGGGAGAGGAACACCGGGGAGCTGTTTTTT
>TRBV9|TRBJ1-3|TRBD1|-
CASSPLPTGAHSGNTIYF
TGTGCCAGCAGCCCTCTCCCCACAGGGGCCCACTCTGGAAACACCATATATTTT
>TRBV19|TRBJ2-5|-|-
CASSLQGTPGTQYF
TGTGCCAGTAGCCTACAGGGGACTCCGGGGACCCAGTACTTC
>TRBV18|TRBJ1-5|TRBD1|-
CASSPDRGGQPQHF
TGTGCCAGCTCACCGGACAGGGGGGGTCAGCCCCAGCATTTT
>TRBV28|TRBJ2-7|TRBD2|-
CASSFRGSARNEQYF
TGTGCCAGCAGTTTCCGCGGGAGTGCGAGGAACGAGCAGTACTTC
>TRBV7-9|TRBJ2-2|TRBD2|-
CASSIRTSGRHGELFF
TGTGCCAGCAGCATCCGGACTAGCGGGAGGCACGGGGAGCTGTTTTTT
>TRBV6-4|TRBJ2-1|TRBD2|-
CASSDGTSQTLEQFF
TGTGCCAGCAGTGACGGGACTAGCCAGACGCTTGAGCAGTTCTTC
>TRBV9|TRBJ1-2|-|-
CASSATEWANYGYTF
TGTGCCAGCAGCGCTACAGAGTGGGCTAACTATGGCTACACCTTC
>TRBV27|TRBJ2-7|-|-
CASSFQGTSTYEQYF
TGTGCCAGCAGTTTCCAGGGGACGTCGACCTACGAGCAGTACTTC
>TRBV6-6|TRBJ2-3|TRBD2|-
CATTWERGGAPQYF
TGTGCCACCACCTGGGAGCGGGGGGGGGCCCCGCAGTATTTT
>TRBV7-9|TRBJ1-1|-|-
CASSGLTANTEAFF
TGTGCCAGCAGCGGTCTTACAGCGAACACTGAAGCTTTCTTT
>TRBV9|TRBJ2-2|-|-
CASSLPRSGELFF
TGTGCCAGCAGCCTCCCGCGGTCCGGGGAGCTGTTTTTT
>TRBV5-1|TRBJ2-7|-|-
CASSQWSGTYEQYF
TGCGCCAGCAGCCAATGGTCAGGGACCTACGAGCAGTACTTC
>TRBV7-9|TRBJ1-1|-|-
CASTPGQLNTEAFF
TGTGCCAGCACCCCCGGACAGCTTAACACTGAAGCTTTCTTT
>TRBV10-3|TRBJ2-3|TRBD1|-
CAISEGQAPSTDTQYF
TGTGCCATCAGTGAGGGACAGGCCCCTAGCACAGATACGCAGTATTTT
>TRBV15|TRBJ1-6|-|-
CATSQGAELAPLHF
TGTGCCACCAGCCAAGGGGCGGAGTTGGCACCCCTCCACTTT
>TRBV30|TRBJ1-6|-|once
CAWSGEEPLHF
TGTGCCTGGAGTGGGGAGGAACCCCTCCACTTT
>TRBV4-3|TRBJ1-1|-|-
CASSPRGGENTEAFF
TGCGCCAGCAGCCCCCGAGGGGGGGAGAACACTGAAGCTTTCTTT
>TRBV7-9|TRBJ2-5|-|-
CATLEAGKETQYF
TGTGCCACCCTCGAGGCGGGAAAAGAGACCCAGTACTTC
>TRBV6-5|TRBJ2-7|-|-
CASSPGWGYEQYF
TGTGCCAGCAGCCCGGGGTGGGGCTACGAGCAGTACTTC
>TRBV9|TRBJ1-2|-|medium-sized
CASSVRGSGYTF
TGTGCCAGCAGCGTAAGAGGGAGCGGCTACACCTTC
>TRBV19|TRBJ1-5|TRBD1|-
CASSDPPGQVQPQHF
TGTGCCAGTAGCGATCCTCCGGGACAGGTCCAGCCCCAGCATTTT
>TRBV29-1|TRBJ1-2|TRBD1|-
CSVEGTGGDGYTF
TGCAGCGTTGAAGGGACAGGGGGCGATGGCTACACCTTC
>TRBV30|TRBJ2-2|TRBD1|-
CAWSRRDREGNGELFF
TGTGCCTGGAGTAGGCGGGACAGGGAGGGAAACGGGGAGCTGTTTTTT
>TRBV27|TRBJ2-5|-|once
CASSWRGFQETQYF
TGTGCCAGCAGTTGGCGCGGCTTCCAAGAGACCCAGTACTTC
>TRBV5-1|TRBJ1-2|-|-
CASSWDKSYGYTF
TGCGCCAGCAGCTGGGACAAGAGCTATGGCTACACCTTC
>TRBV6-6|TRBJ1-5|-|once
CASGQGSYNRPQHF
TGTGCCAGCGGGCAGGGGTCATATAATCGGCCCCAGCATTTT
>TRBV7-2|TRBJ1-6|TRBD1|-
CASSLRGQDNSPLHF
TGTGCCAGCAGCTTAAGGGGACAGGATAATTCACCCCTCCACTTT
>TRBV27|TRBJ1-4|-|-
CASSQGTEKLFF
TGTGCCAGCAGTCAGGGGACTGAAAAACTGTTTTTT
>TRBV4-1|TRBJ2-7|-|-
CASSQGDTGFSYEQYF
TGCGCCAGCAGCCAAGGGGACACGGGTTTTTCCTACGAGCAGTACTTC
>TRBV13|TRBJ2-7|TRBD1|-
CASSLDRDNEQYF
TGTGCCAGCAGCTTGGACAGGGACAACGAGCAGTACTTC
>TRBV28|TRBJ1-5|-|-
CASSLMPGQPQHF
TGTGCCAGCAGTTTAATGCCGGGTCAGCCCCAGCATTTT
>TRBV28|TRBJ2-1|TRBD2|-
CASSRTSGRYNEQFF
TGTGCCAGCAGCCGTACTAGCGGTCGCTACAATGAGCAGTTCTTC
>TRBV30|TRBJ1-2|TRBD1|-
CAWSVLRQGAGYTF
TGTGCCTGGAGTGTACTCAGACAGGGGGCCGGCTACACCTTC
>TRBV10-3|TRBJ1-2|-|-
CAITARGGADYTF
TGTGCCATCACCGCCCGAGGGGGGGCAGACTACACCTTC
>TRBV21-1|TRBJ2-3|-|few
CASTPPMLAASTDTQYF
TGTGCCAGCACCCCCCCAATGCTAGCGGCAAGCACAGATACGCAGTATTTT
>TRBV27|TRBJ1-5|-|few
CASSSQGQPQHF
TGTGCCAGCAGTTCACAGGGACAGCCCCAGCATTTT
>TRBV4-2|TRBJ1-1|TRBD1|few
CASSQKMDRGKVSTEAFF
TGTGCCAGCAGCCAGAAAATGGACAGGGGGAAGGTGAGCACTGAAGCTTTCTTT
>TRBV30|TRBJ2-6|-|few
CAWTTGRFSGANVLTF
TGTGCCTGGACAACAGGGCGCTTCTCTGGGGCCAACGTCCTGACTTTC
>TRBV9|TRBJ1-6|-|-
CASSPGDSNSPLHF
TGTGCCAGCAGCCCCGGGGATAGCAATTCACCCCTCCACTTT
>TRBV7-2|TRBJ1-5|-|-
CASSSPNQPQHF
TGTGCCAGCAGCTCCCCAAATCAGCCCCAGCATTTT